The clone carrying this T cell receptor (beta chain) was seen at least ten times. Antigen: not known. The V end was cut by 6 bases, the J end by 3 bases, with 8 bases between. Germline assignment: CDR1 DFQATT and CDR2 SNEGSKA (reference sequence). The CDR3 sequence is 11 residues long. These data come from a study of T cells after yellow fever vaccination. TCRdb itself ran the 5' RACE reads through MiXCR, one entry per CDR3 protein. Among about 360,000 distinct CDR3 sequences listed, around 6.5% were seen once. Regarding the study as a whole: There was a small share of clonotypes that showed up in both the CD4 and CD8 compartments.

The source is a man under 40 who received the YFV17D yellow fever vaccine. Material: PBMCs, obtained 5 days after the yellow fever booster vaccination. V usage is TRBV20-1 and J usage is TRBJ1-2; D is undetermined. The DNA of the CDR3 is TGCAGTGCCCAGTATGACTATGGCTACACCTTC. This gives the protein CSAQYDYGYTF.